This entry is about one T cell receptor (beta chain). This sample was taken from a study of T cell changes during pregnancy in multiple sclerosis. Sequencing used immunoSEQ multiplex PCR; TCRdb keeps in-frame clones, though not all of them. This repertoire shows under 25,000 clones, roughly nine tenths found once; its top ten account for approximately 7.7%. The germline V gene has CDR1 SGDLS and CDR2 YYNGEE. This CDR3 is 16 amino acids long. V shed 4 bases, J shed 9 bases, and the junction held 13 bases outside the gene matches. The source material was CD8+ T cells from peripheral blood mononuclear cells, sampled after pregnancy. This chain joins TRBV9 and TRBJ2-1, with 10 bases matching TRBD2. This TCR was recovered from a female donor with multiple sclerosis, enrolled in a pregnancy study. The CDR3: CASSPPPALAGVEQFF. CDR3 bases: TGTGCCAGCAGCCCTCCCCCGGCGCTAGCGGGAGTTGAGCAGTTCTTC. The full variable domain, with the rest looked up from reference TRBV9 and TRBJ2-1, is DSGVTQTPKHLITATGQRVTLRCSPRSGDLSVYWYQQSLDQGLQFLIQYYNGEERAKGNILERFSAQQFPDLHSELNLSSLELGDSALYFCASSPPPALAGVEQFFGPGTRLTVL.